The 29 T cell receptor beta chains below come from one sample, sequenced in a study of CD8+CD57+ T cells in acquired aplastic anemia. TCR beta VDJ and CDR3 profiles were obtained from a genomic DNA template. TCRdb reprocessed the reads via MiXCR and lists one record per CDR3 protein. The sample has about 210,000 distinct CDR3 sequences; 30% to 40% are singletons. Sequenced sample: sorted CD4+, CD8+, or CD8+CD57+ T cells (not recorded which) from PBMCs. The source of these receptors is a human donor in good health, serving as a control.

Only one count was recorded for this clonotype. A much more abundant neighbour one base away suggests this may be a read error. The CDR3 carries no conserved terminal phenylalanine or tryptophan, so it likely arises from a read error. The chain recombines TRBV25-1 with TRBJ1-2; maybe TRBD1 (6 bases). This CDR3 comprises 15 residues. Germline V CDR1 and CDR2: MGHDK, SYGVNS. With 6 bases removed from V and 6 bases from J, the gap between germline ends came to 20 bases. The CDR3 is CASSLLQAGVNGYTL. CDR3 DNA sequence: TGTGCCAGCAGCTTATTACAAGCAGGGGTGAATGGCTACACCCTC.

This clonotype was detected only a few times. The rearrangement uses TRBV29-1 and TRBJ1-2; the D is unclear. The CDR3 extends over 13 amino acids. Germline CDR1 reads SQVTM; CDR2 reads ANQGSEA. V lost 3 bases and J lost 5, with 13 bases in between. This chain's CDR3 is CSVDGPLGYGYTF. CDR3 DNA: TGCAGCGTTGACGGACCCCTAGGGTATGGCTACACCTTC.

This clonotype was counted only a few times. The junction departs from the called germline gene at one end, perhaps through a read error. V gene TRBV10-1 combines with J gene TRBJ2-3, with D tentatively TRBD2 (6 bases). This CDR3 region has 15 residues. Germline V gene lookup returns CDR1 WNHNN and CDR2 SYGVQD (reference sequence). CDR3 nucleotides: TGTGCCAGCAGCCAAGGAGTAGCGGGCACAGATACGCAGTATTTT. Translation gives CASSQGVAGTDTQYF.

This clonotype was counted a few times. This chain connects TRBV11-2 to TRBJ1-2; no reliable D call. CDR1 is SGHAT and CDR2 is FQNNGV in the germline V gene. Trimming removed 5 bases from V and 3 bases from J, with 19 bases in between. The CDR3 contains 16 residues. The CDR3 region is CASSPSEWAFDYGYTF. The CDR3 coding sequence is TGTGCCAGCAGCCCATCTGAGTGGGCATTTGACTATGGCTACACCTTC.

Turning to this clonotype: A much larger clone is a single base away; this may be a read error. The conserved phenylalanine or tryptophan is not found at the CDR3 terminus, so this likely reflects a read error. The CDR3 DNA reads TGTGCCAGCAGCCAAGATGGGGGCAGCGTAACCGGGGAGCTGTTTCTT. This gives the protein CASSQDGGSVTGELFL. The gene calls are TRBV25-1 and TRBJ2-2, with TRBD1 as a possible D gene (6 bases). Germline-derived CDR1 and CDR2 are MGHDK and SYGVNS. The CDR3 runs 16 residues. With 6 bases removed from V and 5 bases from J, the gap between germline ends came to 19 bases.

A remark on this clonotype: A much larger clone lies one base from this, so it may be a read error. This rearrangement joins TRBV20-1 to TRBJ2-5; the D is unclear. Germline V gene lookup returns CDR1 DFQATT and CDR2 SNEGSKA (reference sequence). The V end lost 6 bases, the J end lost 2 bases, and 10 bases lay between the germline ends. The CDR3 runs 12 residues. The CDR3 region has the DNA TGCAGTGCCTCGCACCAACAAGAGACCCAGTACTTC. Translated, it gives CSASHQQETQYF.

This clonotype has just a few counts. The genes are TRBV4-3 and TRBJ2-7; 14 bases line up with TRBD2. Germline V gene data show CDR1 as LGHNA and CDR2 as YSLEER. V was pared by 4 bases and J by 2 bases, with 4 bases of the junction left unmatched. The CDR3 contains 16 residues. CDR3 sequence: CASSRGGLAGAYEQYF. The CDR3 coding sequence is TGCGCCAGCAGCCGGGGGGGACTAGCGGGGGCCTACGAGCAGTACTTC.

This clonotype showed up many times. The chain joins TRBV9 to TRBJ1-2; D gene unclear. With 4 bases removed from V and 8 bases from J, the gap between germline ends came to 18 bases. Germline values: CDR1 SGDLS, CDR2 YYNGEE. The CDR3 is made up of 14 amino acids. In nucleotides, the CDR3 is TGTGCCAGCAGCTCAACGATAGATACCAGGGGCTACACCTTC. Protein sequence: CASSSTIDTRGYTF. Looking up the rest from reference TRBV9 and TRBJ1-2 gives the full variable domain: DSGVTQTPKHLITATGQRVTLRCSPRSGDLSVYWYQQSLDQGLQFLIQYYNGEERAKGNILERFSAQQFPDLHSELNLSSLELGDSALYFCASSSTIDTRGYTFGSGTRLTVV.

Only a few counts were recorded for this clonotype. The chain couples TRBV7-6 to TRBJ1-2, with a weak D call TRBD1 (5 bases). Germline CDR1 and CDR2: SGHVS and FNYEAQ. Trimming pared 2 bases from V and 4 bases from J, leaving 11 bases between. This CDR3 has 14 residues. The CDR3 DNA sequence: TGTGCCAGCAGCTTAAAACGGGACCTCTATGGCTACACCTTC. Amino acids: CASSLKRDLYGYTF.

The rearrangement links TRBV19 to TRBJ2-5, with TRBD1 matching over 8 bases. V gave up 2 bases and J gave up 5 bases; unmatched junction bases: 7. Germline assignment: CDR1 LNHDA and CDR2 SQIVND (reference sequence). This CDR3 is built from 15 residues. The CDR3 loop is CASSIQGQGAETQYF. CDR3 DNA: TGTGCCAGTAGTATACAGGGGCAGGGGGCCGAGACCCAGTACTTC.

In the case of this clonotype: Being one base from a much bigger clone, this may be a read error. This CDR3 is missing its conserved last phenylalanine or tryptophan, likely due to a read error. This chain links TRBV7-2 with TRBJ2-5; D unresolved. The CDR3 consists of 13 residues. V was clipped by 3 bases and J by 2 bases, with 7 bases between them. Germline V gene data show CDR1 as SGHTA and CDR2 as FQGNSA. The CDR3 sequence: CASSFRPQETQYL. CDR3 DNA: TGTGCCAGCAGCTTCCGGCCACAAGAGACCCAGTACCTC.

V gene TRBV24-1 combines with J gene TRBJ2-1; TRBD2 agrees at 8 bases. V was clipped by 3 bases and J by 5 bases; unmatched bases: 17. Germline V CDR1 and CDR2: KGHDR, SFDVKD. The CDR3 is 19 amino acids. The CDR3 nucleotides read TGTGCCACCAGTGATCCCGGGCGGGCGGGAGGCCCAATGGACAATGAGCAGTTCTTC. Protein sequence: CATSDPGRAGGPMDNEQFF.

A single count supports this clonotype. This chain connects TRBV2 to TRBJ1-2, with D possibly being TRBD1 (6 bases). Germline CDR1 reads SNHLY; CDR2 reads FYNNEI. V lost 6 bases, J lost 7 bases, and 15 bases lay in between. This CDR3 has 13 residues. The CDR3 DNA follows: TGTGCCAGCAGCCGAGGGGGGGCCGGTGGCTACACCTTC. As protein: CASSRGGAGGYTF. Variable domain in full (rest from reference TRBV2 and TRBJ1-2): EPEVTQTPSHQVTQMGQEVILRCVPISNHLYFYWYRQILGQKVEFLVSFYNNEISEKSEIFDDQFSVERPDGSNFTLKIRSTKLEDSAMYFCASSRGGAGGYTFGSGTRLTVV.

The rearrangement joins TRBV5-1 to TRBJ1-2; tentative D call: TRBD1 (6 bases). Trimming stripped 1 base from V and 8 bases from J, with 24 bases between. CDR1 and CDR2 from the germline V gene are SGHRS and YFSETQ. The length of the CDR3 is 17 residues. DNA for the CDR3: TGCGCCAGCAGCTTGAGGGCAGGGGAGTTCTCCGCTGGCGGCTACACCTTC. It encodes CASSLRAGEFSAGGYTF.

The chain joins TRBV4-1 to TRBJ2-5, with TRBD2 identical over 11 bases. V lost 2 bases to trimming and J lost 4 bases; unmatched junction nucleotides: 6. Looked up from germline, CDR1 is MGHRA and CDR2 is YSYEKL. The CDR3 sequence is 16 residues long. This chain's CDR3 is CASSQWVAGGLETQYF. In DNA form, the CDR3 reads TGCGCCAGCAGCCAATGGGTAGCGGGAGGGTTAGAGACCCAGTACTTC.

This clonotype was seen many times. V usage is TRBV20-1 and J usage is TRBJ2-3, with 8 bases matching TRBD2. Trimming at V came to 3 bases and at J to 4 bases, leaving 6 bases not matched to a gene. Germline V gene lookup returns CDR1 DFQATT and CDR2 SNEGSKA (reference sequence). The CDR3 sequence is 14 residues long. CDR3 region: CSARDAGGADTQYF. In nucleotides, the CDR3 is TGCAGTGCTAGGGACGCCGGGGGGGCAGATACGCAGTATTTT.

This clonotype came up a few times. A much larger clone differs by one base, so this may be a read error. This chain's CDR3 is CASSQEGRRHAYEQYF. DNA of the CDR3: TGCGCCAGCAGCCAGGAGGGACGGAGACACGCCTACGAGCAGTACTTC. This chain links TRBV4-1 with TRBJ2-7, with a possible D match to TRBD2 (6 bases). The CDR3 length is 16 residues. Germline CDR1 MGHRA, CDR2 YSYEKL. The V and J ends lost 3 bases and 2 bases respectively, with 17 bases between them.

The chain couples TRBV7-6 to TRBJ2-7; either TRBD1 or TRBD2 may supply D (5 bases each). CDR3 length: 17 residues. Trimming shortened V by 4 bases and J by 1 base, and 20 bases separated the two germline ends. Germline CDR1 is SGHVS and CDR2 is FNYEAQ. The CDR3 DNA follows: TGTGCCAGCAGCTCACTGATCCGAGGGGAGCGGTCCTACGAGCAGTACTTC. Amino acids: CASSSLIRGERSYEQYF.

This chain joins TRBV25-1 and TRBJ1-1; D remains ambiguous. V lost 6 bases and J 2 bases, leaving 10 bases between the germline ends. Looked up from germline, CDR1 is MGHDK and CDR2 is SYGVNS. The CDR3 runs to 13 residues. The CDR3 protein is CASSLPGNTEAFF. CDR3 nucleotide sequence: TGTGCCAGCAGCTTACCAGGTAACACTGAAGCTTTCTTT.

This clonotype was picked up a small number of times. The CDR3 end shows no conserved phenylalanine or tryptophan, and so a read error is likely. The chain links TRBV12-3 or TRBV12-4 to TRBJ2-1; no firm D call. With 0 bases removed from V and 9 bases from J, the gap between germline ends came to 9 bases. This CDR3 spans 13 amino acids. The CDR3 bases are TGTGCCAGCAGTTTAGCCCTGGGTACTGAGCAGTTCCTC. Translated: CASSLALGTEQFL.

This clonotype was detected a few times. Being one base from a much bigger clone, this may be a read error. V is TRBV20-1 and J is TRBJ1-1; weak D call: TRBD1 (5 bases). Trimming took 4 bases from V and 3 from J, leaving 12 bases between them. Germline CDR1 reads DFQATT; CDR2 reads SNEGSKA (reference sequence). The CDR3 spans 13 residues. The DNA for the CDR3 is TGCAGTGCTACAGGGCAGTGGGACACTGAAGCTTTCTTT. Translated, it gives CSATGQWDTEAFF.

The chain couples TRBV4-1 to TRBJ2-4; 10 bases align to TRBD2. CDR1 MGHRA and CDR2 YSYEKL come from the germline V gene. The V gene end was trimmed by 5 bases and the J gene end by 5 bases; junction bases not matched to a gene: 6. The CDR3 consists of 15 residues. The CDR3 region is CASSRLAGQQNIQYF. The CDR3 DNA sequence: TGCGCCAGCAGCAGACTAGCGGGTCAACAAAACATTCAGTACTTC.

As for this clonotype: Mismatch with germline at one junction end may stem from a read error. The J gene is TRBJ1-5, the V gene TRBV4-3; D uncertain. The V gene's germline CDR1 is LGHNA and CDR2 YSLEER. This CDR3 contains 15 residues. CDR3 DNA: TGCGCCAGCAGCCAAGATGTATGGATCAATCAGCTCCAGCATTTT. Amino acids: CASSQDVWINQLQHF.

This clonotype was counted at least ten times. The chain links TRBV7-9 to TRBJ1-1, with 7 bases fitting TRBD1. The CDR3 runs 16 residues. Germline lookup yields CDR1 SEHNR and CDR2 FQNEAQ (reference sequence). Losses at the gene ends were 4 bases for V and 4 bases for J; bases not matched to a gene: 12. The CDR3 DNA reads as TGTGCCAGCAGCTCTACACAGGGGCGAGGGGTCACTGAAGCTTTCTTT. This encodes CASSSTQGRGVTEAFF.

The chain's CDR3 is CASSLAWKTTQETQYF. CDR3 nucleotides: TGCGCCAGCAGCTTAGCTTGGAAGACTACCCAAGAGACCCAGTACTTC. This rearrangement joins TRBV5-1 to TRBJ2-5; perhaps TRBD2 as D (5 bases). V dropped 2 bases and J dropped 1 base, with 15 bases sitting between them. The CDR3 sequence is 16 residues long. Germline V CDR1 and CDR2: SGHRS, YFSETQ.

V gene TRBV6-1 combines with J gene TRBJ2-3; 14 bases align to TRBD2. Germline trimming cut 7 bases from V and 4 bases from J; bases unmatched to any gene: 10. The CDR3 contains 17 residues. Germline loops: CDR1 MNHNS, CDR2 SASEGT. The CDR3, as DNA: TGTGCCAGCACACCCGGTAGGGGACTAGCGGGGGCAGATACGCAGTATTTT. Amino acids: CASTPGRGLAGADTQYF.

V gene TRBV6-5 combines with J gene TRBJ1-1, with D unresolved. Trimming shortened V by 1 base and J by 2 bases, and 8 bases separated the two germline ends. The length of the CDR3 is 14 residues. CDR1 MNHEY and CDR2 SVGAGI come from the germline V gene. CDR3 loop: CASSYWATNTEAFF. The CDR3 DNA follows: TGTGCCAGCAGTTACTGGGCCACAAACACTGAAGCTTTCTTT.

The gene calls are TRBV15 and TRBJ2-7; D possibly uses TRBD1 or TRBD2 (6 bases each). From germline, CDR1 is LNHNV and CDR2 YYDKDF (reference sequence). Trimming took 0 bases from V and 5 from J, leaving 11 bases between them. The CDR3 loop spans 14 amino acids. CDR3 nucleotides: TGTGCCACCAGCAGAGATGGAGGGGGGAACGAGCAGTACGTC. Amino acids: CATSRDGGGNEQYV.

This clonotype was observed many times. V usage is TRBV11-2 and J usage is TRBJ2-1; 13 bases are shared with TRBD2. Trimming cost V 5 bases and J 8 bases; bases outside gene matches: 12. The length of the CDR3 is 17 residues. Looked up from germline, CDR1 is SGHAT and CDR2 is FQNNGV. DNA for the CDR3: TGTGCCAGCAGCCCCCGACTAGCGGGAGGTCTTAGGGATGAGCAGTTCTTC. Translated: CASSPRLAGGLRDEQFF. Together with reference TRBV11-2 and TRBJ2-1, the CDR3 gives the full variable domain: EAGVAQSPRYKIIEKRQSVAFWCNPISGHATLYWYQQILGQGPKLLIQFQNNGVVDDSQLPKDRFSAERLKGVDSTLKIQPAKLEDSAVYLCASSPRLAGGLRDEQFFGPGTRLTVL.